This TCR beta chain appears in the sequencing data of a study of T-cell memory formation after mild COVID-19. Study background: Most TCR clusters belonged to a single donor. Whole-study findings and limits: There was no confirmation that second-wave clones peaking on day 37 were SARS-CoV-2 specific. While clones contracting from day 15 to 85 were balanced between CD4 and CD8, later expanders leaned CD4+. The CD4+ clones that contracted clustered mainly within CM and EM, and the CD8+ clones concentrated in EMRA.

This clonotype was seen a few times. Its cognate antigen is unknown. The CDR3 covers 15 residues. Between the trimmed V and J ends, which lost 2 bases and 3 bases, there was a span of 14 bases. Germline CDR1 MNHEY, CDR2 SVGAGI. TCRdb re-derived calls from the 5' RACE reads in MiXCR, one entry per CDR3 protein. The sample contains about 400,000 distinct CDR3 sequences, 20% to 25% of which appear only once. Sequencing used PBMCs or a T cell subset sorted from them (not recorded which). The sequence came from an adult woman who had mild COVID-19 (a few samples of this study predate the infection). Cell type and time point are not known. The chain links TRBV6-5 to TRBJ2-7, with D possibly being TRBD2 (5 bases). CDR3 coding DNA: TGTGCCAGCAGTTACAGGGAGACGTTTGACTACGAGCAGTACTTC. Its protein product is CASSYRETFDYEQYF.